The present entry profiles one TCR beta chain with its context. This sample is drawn from a study of siplizumab effects on memory and regulatory T cells. The germline V and J ends were trimmed by 4 bases and 1 base, with 13 bases remaining between them. This CDR3 is built from 15 residues. Germline values: CDR1 PRHDT, CDR2 FYEKMQ (reference sequence). The assay was immunoSEQ multiplex PCR, and TCRdb's table has in-frame clones only and misses some. Of 70,000 to 95,000 clones detected, approximately 94% appear once; the ten largest clones hold approximately 5.9%. This clonotype was sampled from a human donor in good health. The sequenced material came from CD8+ T cells sorted from blood. The chain joins TRBV13 to TRBJ2-5, with D possibly being TRBD1 (6 bases). CDR3 nucleotide sequence: TGTGCCAGCAGCTCGACCGAAGGGGGCCAAGAGACCCAGTACTTC. This sequence encodes CASSSTEGGQETQYF.